The rows below give T cell receptor beta chains drawn from one sample of a study of T cells after yellow fever vaccination. TCRdb used MiXCR to reprocess the 5' RACE reads, holding one entry per CDR3 protein. The sample lists 450,000 to 650,000 distinct CDR3 sequences, roughly 14% occurring once. The specimen comprised PBMCs, sampled on the day of the yellow fever booster vaccination. The receptor set was obtained from a man younger than 40 who received the YFV17D yellow fever vaccine. Each CDR3 is given with its conserved first and last residue. Fields, in order: J gene, D gene, V gene, CDR3 protein. The D gene is left open where the match is weak.

TRBJ1-1 NA TRBV29-1 CSVVGVYWTEAFF
TRBJ2-1 TRBD2 TRBV7-2 CASSSPGLEGNEQFF
TRBJ2-7 NA TRBV11-2 CASSLVRRGPGLIDLRYEQYF
TRBJ1-1 TRBD1 TRBV12-3/TRBV12-4 CASSLTGGYTEAFF
TRBJ2-7 NA TRBV19 CASSISGEFGEQYF
TRBJ2-7 TRBD2 TRBV27 CASGGTSGRIYEQYF
TRBJ2-2 TRBD2 TRBV20-1 CSARDLAGGPTGELFF
TRBJ2-3 NA TRBV15 CATSRDFIETDTQYF
TRBJ2-2 TRBD2 TRBV4-3 CASSASGNTGELFF
TRBJ2-5 TRBD1 TRBV20-1 CSATDRGLETQYF
TRBJ1-1 NA TRBV5-1 CASSLAPGTEAFF
TRBJ2-5 TRBD2 TRBV7-6 CASSPASGRETQYF
TRBJ2-7 NA TRBV5-1 CASGVNHEQYF
TRBJ2-3 TRBD2 TRBV10-3 CAIRAGLAGTDTQYF
TRBJ2-1 NA TRBV12-3/TRBV12-4 CASSLNGVTNEQFF
TRBJ1-1 NA TRBV27 CASRNGNTEAFF
TRBJ1-1 NA TRBV7-2 CASSARGPNTEAFF
TRBJ2-1 TRBD2 TRBV5-1 CASSSPRNPEREFAYNEQFF
TRBJ1-4 TRBD1 TRBV9 CASSVAGGREKLFF
TRBJ2-1 TRBD2 TRBV7-2 CASSLARGGARAYNEQFF
TRBJ2-7 NA TRBV12-3/TRBV12-4 CASSLTGLLYEQYF
TRBJ1-1 NA TRBV7-9 CASISRGGTEAFF
TRBJ2-1 NA TRBV7-9 CASSLAGQNEQFF
TRBJ2-1 NA TRBV6-5 CASSYSSPGGSYNEQFF
TRBJ2-7 NA TRBV5-1 CASSPYAESYEQYF
TRBJ2-2 TRBD2 TRBV7-7 CASSFAGVGVTGELFF
TRBJ2-1 TRBD2 TRBV7-2 CASSLGSGDYNEQFF
TRBJ1-1 NA TRBV7-9 CASSLGGSDTEAFF
TRBJ2-1 NA TRBV7-8 CASSQNQLTAKTYNEQFF
TRBJ1-2 TRBD1 TRBV27 CASRPGGAGYGYTF
TRBJ2-1 NA TRBV29-1 CSVDTISGSYNEQFF
TRBJ2-7 NA TRBV29-1 CSGGGRGNDEQYF
TRBJ2-1 TRBD2 TRBV20-1 CSARGLAEYEQFF
TRBJ2-1 TRBD1 TRBV29-1 CSVEDTGAYNEQFF
TRBJ2-1 TRBD2 TRBV20-1 CCARESGTSGKRAAYNEQFF
TRBJ2-1 NA TRBV7-8 CASSLGQEVSYNEQFF
TRBJ2-3 NA TRBV6-1 CASRQGALPDTQYF
TRBJ2-5 NA TRBV5-1 CASSPPVPQETQYF
TRBJ2-3 TRBD2 TRBV28 CASRGGWGADTQYF
TRBJ2-7 NA TRBV10-3 CAISESGGYEQYF
TRBJ2-3 NA TRBV20-1 CSAGDLTQYF
TRBJ1-1 NA TRBV12-3/TRBV12-4 CASTPDRYNTEAFF
TRBJ2-2 NA TRBV5-1 CASSKAGTGELFF
TRBJ2-3 TRBD1 TRBV4-3 CASSRHTPGQGDTQYF
TRBJ1-2 TRBD1 TRBV7-2 CASSFQGGNGYTF